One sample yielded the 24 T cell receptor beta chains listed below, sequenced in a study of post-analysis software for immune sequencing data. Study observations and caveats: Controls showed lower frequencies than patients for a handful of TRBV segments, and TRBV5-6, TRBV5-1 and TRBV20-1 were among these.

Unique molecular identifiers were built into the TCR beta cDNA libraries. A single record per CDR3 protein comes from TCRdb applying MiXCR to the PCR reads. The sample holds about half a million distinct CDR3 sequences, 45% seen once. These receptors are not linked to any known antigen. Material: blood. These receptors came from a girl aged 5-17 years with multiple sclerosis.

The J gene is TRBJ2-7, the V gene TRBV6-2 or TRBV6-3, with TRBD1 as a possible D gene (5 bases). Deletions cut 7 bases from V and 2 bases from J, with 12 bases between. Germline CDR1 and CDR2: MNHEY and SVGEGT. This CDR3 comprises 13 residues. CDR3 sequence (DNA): TGTGCCAGCACCTCGACAGTACCCTACGAGCAGTACTTC. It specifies CASTSTVPYEQYF.

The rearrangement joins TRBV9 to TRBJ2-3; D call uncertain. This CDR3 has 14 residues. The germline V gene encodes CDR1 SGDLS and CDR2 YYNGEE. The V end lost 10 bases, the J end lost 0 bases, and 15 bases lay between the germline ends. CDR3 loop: CAGRPDTSTDTQYF. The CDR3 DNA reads TGTGCCGGGCGGCCCGATACTAGCACAGATACGCAGTATTTT.

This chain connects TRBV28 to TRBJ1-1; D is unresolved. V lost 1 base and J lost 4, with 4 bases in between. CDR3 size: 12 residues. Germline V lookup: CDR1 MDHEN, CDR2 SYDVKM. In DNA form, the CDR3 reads TGTGCCAGCAGTTTATTGGTCACTGAAGCTTTCTTT. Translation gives CASSLLVTEAFF.

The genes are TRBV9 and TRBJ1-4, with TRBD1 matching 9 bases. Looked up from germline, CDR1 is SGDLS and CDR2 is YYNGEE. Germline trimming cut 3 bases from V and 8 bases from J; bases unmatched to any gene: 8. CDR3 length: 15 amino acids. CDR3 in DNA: TGTGCCAGCAGCGAACAGGGGGCCGTGGGAGAAAAACTGTTTTTT. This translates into CASSEQGAVGEKLFF. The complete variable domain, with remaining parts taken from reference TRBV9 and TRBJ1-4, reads DSGVTQTPKHLITATGQRVTLRCSPRSGDLSVYWYQQSLDQGLQFLIQYYNGEERAKGNILERFSAQQFPDLHSELNLSSLELGDSALYFCASSEQGAVGEKLFFGSGTQLSVL.

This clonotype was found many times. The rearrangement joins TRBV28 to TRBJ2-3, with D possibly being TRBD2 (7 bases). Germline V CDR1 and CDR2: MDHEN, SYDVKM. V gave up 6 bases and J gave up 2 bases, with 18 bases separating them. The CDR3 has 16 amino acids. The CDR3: CASSPPGGAYTDTQYF. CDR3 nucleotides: TGTGCCAGCAGCCCCCCGGGGGGCGCATACACAGATACGCAGTATTTT.

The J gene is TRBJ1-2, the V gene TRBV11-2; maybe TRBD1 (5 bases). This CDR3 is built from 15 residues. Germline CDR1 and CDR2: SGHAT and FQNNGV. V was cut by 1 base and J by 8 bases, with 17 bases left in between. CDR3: CASSLVGPSSIGYTF. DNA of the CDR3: TGTGCCAGCAGCTTAGTGGGACCATCTTCGATCGGCTACACCTTC. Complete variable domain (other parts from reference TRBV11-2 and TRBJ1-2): EAGVAQSPRYKIIEKRQSVAFWCNPISGHATLYWYQQILGQGPKLLIQFQNNGVVDDSQLPKDRFSAERLKGVDSTLKIQPAKLEDSAVYLCASSLVGPSSIGYTFGSGTRLTVV.

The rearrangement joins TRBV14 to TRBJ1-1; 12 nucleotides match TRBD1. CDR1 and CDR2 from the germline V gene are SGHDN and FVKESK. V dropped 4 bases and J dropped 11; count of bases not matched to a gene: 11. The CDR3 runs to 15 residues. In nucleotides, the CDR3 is TGTGCCAGCAGCCGATCGGGACAGGGGGCAATGGGTGCTTTCTTT. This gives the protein CASSRSGQGAMGAFF.

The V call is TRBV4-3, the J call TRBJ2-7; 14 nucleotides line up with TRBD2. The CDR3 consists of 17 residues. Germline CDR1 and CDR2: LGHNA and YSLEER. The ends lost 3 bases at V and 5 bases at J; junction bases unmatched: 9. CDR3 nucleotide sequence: TGCGCCAGCAGCCACTCCGGGGGACTAGCGGGAGACCACGAGCAGTACTTC. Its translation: CASSHSGGLAGDHEQYF.

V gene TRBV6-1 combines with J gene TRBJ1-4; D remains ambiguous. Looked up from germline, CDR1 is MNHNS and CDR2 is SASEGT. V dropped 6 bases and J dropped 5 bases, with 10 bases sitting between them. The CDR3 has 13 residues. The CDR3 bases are TGTGCCAGCAGCCCCAGGCGAAATGAAAAACTGTTTTTT. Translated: CASSPRRNEKLFF.

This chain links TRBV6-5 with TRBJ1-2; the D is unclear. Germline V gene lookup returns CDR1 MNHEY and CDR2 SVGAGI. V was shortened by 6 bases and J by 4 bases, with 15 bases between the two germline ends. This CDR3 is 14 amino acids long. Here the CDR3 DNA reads TGTGCCAGCAGACCGCCGGGAGGGAGCTATGGCTACACCTTC. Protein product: CASRPPGGSYGYTF.

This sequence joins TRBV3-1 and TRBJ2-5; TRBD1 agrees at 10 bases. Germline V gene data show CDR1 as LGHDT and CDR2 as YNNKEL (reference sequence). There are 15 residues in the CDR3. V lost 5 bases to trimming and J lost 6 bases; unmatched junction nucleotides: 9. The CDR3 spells CASSYPGQGRQTQYF. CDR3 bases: TGTGCCAGCAGCTACCCGGGACAGGGGAGACAGACCCAGTACTTC.

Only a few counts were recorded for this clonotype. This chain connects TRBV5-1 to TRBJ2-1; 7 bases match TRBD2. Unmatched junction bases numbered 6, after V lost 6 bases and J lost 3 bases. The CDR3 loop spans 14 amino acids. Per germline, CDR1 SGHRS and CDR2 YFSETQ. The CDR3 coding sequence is TGCGCCAGCACCATGGGGGGGGGCTACAATGAGCAGTTCTTC. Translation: CASTMGGGYNEQFF.

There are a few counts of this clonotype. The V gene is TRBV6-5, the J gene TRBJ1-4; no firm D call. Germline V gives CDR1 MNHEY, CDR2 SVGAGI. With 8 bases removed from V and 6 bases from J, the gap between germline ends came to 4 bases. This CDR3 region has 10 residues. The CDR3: CASGDEKLFF. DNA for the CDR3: TGTGCCAGCGGGGATGAAAAACTGTTTTTT.

This chain's CDR3 is CASSQGKNIQYF. The CDR3 nucleotides read TGTGCCAGCAGCCAGGGGAAAAACATTCAGTACTTC. The genes are TRBV28 and TRBJ2-4; possible D gene TRBD1, 6 bases. The CDR3 loop spans 12 amino acids. Germline CDR1 is MDHEN and CDR2 is SYDVKM. With 6 bases removed from V and 4 bases from J, the gap between germline ends came to 7 bases. The full variable domain, with the rest looked up from reference TRBV28 and TRBJ2-4, is DVKVTQSSRYLVKRTGEKVFLECVQDMDHENMFWYRQDPGLGLRLIYFSYDVKMKEKGDIPEGYSVSREKKERFSLILESASTNQTSMYLCASSQGKNIQYFGAGTRLSVL.

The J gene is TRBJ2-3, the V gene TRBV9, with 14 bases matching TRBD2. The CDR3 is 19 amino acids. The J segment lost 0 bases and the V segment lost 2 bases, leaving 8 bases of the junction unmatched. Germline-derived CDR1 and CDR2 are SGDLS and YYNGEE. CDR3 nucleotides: TGTGCCAGCAGCGTGTTCGGACTAGCGGGAGGAGTTAGCACAGATACGCAGTATTTT. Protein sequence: CASSVFGLAGGVSTDTQYF.

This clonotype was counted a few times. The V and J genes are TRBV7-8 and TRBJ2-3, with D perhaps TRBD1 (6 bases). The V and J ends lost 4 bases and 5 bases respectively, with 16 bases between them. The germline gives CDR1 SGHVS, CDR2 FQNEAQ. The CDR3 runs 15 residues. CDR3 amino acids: CASSSKPGAVDTQYF. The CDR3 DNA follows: TGTGCCAGCAGCTCCAAACCAGGGGCTGTAGATACGCAGTATTTT.

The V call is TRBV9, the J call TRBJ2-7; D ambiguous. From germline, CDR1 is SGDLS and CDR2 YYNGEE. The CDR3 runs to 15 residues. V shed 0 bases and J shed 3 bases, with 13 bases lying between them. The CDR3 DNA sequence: TGTGCCAGCAGCGTAGATTGGCCCCCCAACTACGAGCAGTACTTC. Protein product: CASSVDWPPNYEQYF.

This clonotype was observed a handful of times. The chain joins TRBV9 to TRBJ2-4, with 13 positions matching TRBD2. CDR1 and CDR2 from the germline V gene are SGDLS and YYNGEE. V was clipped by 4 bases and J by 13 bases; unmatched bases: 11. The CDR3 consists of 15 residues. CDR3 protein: CASSPGLAGAREQYF. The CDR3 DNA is TGTGCCAGCAGCCCCGGACTAGCGGGAGCCCGGGAGCAGTACTTC.

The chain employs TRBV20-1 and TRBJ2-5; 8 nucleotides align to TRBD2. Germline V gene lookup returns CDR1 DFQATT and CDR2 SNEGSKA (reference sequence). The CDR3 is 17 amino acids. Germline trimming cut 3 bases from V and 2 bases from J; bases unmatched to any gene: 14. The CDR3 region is CSARTLLAGGPQETQYF. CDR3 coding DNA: TGCAGTGCTAGGACCCTTTTGGCGGGAGGCCCACAAGAGACCCAGTACTTC.

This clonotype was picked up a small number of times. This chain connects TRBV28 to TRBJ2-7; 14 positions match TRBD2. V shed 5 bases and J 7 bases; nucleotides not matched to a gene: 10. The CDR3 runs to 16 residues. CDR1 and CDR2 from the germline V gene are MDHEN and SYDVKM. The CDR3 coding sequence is TGTGCCAGCAGTCCAGGGACTAGCGGGAGCTTGGGGGAGCAGTACTTC. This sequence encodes CASSPGTSGSLGEQYF.

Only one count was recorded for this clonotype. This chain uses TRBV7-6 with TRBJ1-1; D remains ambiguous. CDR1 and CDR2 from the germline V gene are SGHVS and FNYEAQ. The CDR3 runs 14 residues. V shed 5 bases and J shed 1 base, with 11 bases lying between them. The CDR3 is CASSPRRANTEAFF. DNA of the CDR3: TGTGCCAGCAGCCCTAGAAGGGCGAACACTGAAGCTTTCTTT.

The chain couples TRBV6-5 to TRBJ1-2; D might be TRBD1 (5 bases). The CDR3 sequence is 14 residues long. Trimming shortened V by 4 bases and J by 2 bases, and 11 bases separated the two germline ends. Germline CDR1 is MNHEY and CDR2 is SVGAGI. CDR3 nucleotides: TGTGCCAGCAGTTTATCCGGGGCCAACTATGGCTACACCTTC. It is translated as CASSLSGANYGYTF.

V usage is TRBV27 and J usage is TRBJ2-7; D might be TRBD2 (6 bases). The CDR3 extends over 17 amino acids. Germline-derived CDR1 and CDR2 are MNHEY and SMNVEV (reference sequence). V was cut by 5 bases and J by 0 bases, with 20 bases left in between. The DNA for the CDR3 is TGTGCCAGCAGTCTTCGCGATTACGGGAGCCGCTCCTACGAGCAGTACTTC. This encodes CASSLRDYGSRSYEQYF.

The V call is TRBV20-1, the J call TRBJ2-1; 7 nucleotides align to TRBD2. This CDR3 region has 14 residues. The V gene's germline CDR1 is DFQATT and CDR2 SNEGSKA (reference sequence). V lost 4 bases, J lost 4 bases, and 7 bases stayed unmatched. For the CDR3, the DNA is TGCAGTGCTAAGCCGGGACTAATATACAATGAGCAGTTCTTC. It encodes CSAKPGLIYNEQFF.